What follows are 7 T cell receptor beta chains derived from one specimen sequenced in a study of blood T cell repertoires in COVID-19. Here immunoSEQ multiplex PCR was the method, and the copy in TCRdb shows in-frame clones only, minus some. This table has about 150,000 clones, about 80% appearing once. Sequencing was performed on peripheral blood. These TCRs come from a man in his 70s with acute or convalescent COVID-19.

This clone was seen only a few times. The chain employs TRBV3-1 (or the pseudogene TRBV3-2) and TRBJ2-7, with 11 bases identical to TRBD2. Germline CDR1 reads LGHDT; CDR2 reads YNNKEL (reference sequence). V was clipped by 3 bases and J by 4 bases; unmatched bases: 2. The CDR3 sequence is 14 residues long. The CDR3 nucleotides read TGTGCCAGCAGCCAGACTAGCGGGACGTACGAGCAGTACTTC. Residues: CASSQTSGTYEQYF.

V is TRBV9 and J is TRBJ2-3, with D possibly matching TRBD1 (5 bases). With 3 bases removed from V and 3 bases from J, the gap between germline ends came to 14 bases. This CDR3 has 15 amino acids. Per the germline V gene, CDR1 is SGDLS and CDR2 is YYNGEE. The CDR3 loop is CASSAQGIPTDTQYF. The CDR3 DNA reads TGTGCCAGCAGCGCCCAGGGTATCCCGACAGATACGCAGTATTTT. Together with reference TRBV9 and TRBJ2-3, the CDR3 gives the full variable domain: DSGVTQTPKHLITATGQRVTLRCSPRSGDLSVYWYQQSLDQGLQFLIQYYNGEERAKGNILERFSAQQFPDLHSELNLSSLELGDSALYFCASSAQGIPTDTQYFGPGTRLTVL.

The V and J genes are TRBV6-5 and TRBJ1-4, with unresolved D. V was cut by 5 bases and J by 5 bases, with 12 bases left in between. Germline V gene data show CDR1 as MNHEY and CDR2 as SVGAGI. The CDR3 consists of 14 residues. CDR3 nucleotide sequence: TGTGCCAGCAGTCGACAAACGGGGAATGAAAAACTGTTTTTT. Translation: CASSRQTGNEKLFF.

In its sample, this clone was seen a few times. The chain combines TRBV2 with TRBJ2-7, with D tentatively TRBD1 (5 bases). Per germline, CDR1 SNHLY and CDR2 FYNNEI. V was pared by 6 bases and J by 1 base, with 13 bases between. The CDR3 loop spans 14 amino acids. The DNA of the CDR3 is TGTGCCAGCAGAGACTCAGGGTCGTCCTACGAGCAGTACTTC. Its protein product is CASRDSGSSYEQYF. Using reference TRBV2 and TRBJ2-7 for the parts outside the CDR3, the full variable domain is EPEVTQTPSHQVTQMGQEVILRCVPISNHLYFYWYRQILGQKVEFLVSFYNNEISEKSEIFDDQFSVERPDGSNFTLKIRSTKLEDSAMYFCASRDSGSSYEQYFGPGTRLTVT.

The gene calls are TRBV29-1 and TRBJ1-2, with 9 nucleotides matching TRBD1. The CDR3 has 14 amino acids. V lost 7 bases to trimming and J lost 7 bases; unmatched junction nucleotides: 13. CDR1 and CDR2 (germline): SQVTM, ANQGSEA. The CDR3 reads CSGAPGQGLGGYTF. The CDR3 nucleotides are TGCAGCGGGGCCCCGGGACAGGGTCTCGGTGGCTACACCTTC.

This chain links TRBV2 with TRBJ1-2, with 9 bases that match TRBD1. The germline CDR1 and CDR2 sequences are SNHLY and FYNNEI. After removal of 6 bases from V and 4 bases from J, the junction contained 9 bases not matched to a gene. The CDR3 has 15 amino acids. Here the CDR3 reads CASSRTGQGAYGYTF. DNA of the CDR3: TGTGCCAGCAGCCGTACGGGACAGGGCGCCTATGGCTACACCTTC.

The chain couples TRBV12-5 to TRBJ2-7; D not resolved. With 7 bases removed from V and 3 bases from J, the gap between germline ends came to 13 bases. The CDR3 totals 13 residues. The germline CDR1 and CDR2 sequences are LGHNT and FRNRAP. The DNA of the CDR3 is TGTGCTAGTGCCCCCCCCCGCGGCTACGAGCAGTACTTC. Its protein product is CASAPPRGYEQYF. Supplemented by reference TRBV12-5 and TRBJ2-7, the full variable domain reads DARVTQTPRHKVTEMGQEVTMRCQPILGHNTVFWYRQTMMQGLELLAYFRNRAPLDDSGMPKDRFSAEMPDATLATLKIQPSEPRDSAVYFCASAPPRGYEQYFGPGTRLTVT.